This entry concerns a single T cell receptor (beta chain). No antigen is known for it. The data derive from a study of cytomegalovirus exposure and HLA in healthy donors. Per germline, CDR1 SGHRS and CDR2 YFSETQ. V dropped 4 bases and J dropped 5; count of bases not matched to a gene: 9. The CDR3 is made up of 16 amino acids. Study-wide points: A few CMV-associated chains were confirmed in vitro to be specific for CMV antigens.

The primer mix had 60 Vbeta and 13 Jbeta primers. Only in-frame clones appear in the TCRdb table, and some are missing; sequencing was by immunoSEQ multiplex PCR. Among under 110,000 clones listed, around 71% were seen once. The receptor was isolated from a boy aged 5 to 17 in good health and CMV-seronegative. The chain joins TRBV5-1 to TRBJ2-1; 10 bases align to TRBD2. The sequencing sample was made of PBMCs. The chain's CDR3 is CASSTAGTSADNEQFF. The CDR3 bases are TGCGCCAGCAGCACCGCCGGGACTAGCGCGGACAATGAGCAGTTCTTC.